In this sample, the clone carrying this T cell receptor beta chain turned up once. What it recognizes is unknown. Using immunoSEQ multiplex PCR, the repertoire was profiled, and TCRdb retains in-frame clones only, with some absent. Among about 170,000 clones, approximately 86% were seen once, and the ten largest hold roughly 2.7%. This specimen comes from a study of cytomegalovirus exposure and HLA in healthy donors. Points from the study as a whole: Associated with cytomegalovirus, according to the listing, were around 160 TCR beta chains. The CMV antigen specificity of a few CMV-associated chains was confirmed through in vitro analysis.

Sequenced material: PBMCs. The sequence was obtained from a man younger than 35 in good health and CMV-seropositive.

The CDR3 DNA follows: TGTGCCAGCAGCTTCCTGTCCTATGGCTACACCTTC. As protein: CASSFLSYGYTF. The chain couples TRBV7-2 to TRBJ1-2, with D unclear. Germline V lookup: CDR1 SGHTA, CDR2 FQGNSA. The V end was cut by 3 bases, the J end by 4 bases, with 6 bases between. This CDR3 is 12 amino acids long. Full variable domain (remainder filled in from reference TRBV7-2 and TRBJ1-2): GAGVSQSPSNKVTEKGKDVELRCDPISGHTALYWYRQSLGQGLEFLIYFQGNSAPDKSGLPSDRFSAERTGGSVSTLTIQRTQQEDSAVYLCASSFLSYGYTFGSGTRLTVV.